Each of the 10 T cell receptor beta chains below was sequenced from the same sample in a study of blood T cell repertoires in COVID-19. The repertoire was sequenced with immunoSEQ multiplex PCR; TCRdb's copy has only in-frame clones and lacks some. The profile shows roughly 190,000 clones, under 80% of them singletons. The sample comprised peripheral blood. These receptors all come from a woman in her 50s with acute or convalescent COVID-19.

This clone was counted between two and nine times. CDR3 bases: TGTGCCAGTACCCAACCCCGGGACAGGGGGCCAAGCGAGCAGTACTTC. It codes for CASTQPRDRGPSEQYF. This rearrangement joins TRBV19 to TRBJ2-7; 12 positions match TRBD1. Trimming cost V 7 bases and J 6 bases; bases outside gene matches: 13. Per the germline V gene, CDR1 is LNHDA and CDR2 is SQIVND (reference sequence). The CDR3 covers 16 residues. The complete variable domain, with remaining parts taken from reference TRBV19 and TRBJ2-7, reads DGGITQSPKYLFRKEGQNVTLSCEQNLNHDAMYWYRQDPGQGLRLIYYSQIVNDFQKGDIAEGYSVSREKKESFPLTVTSAQKNPTAFYLCASTQPRDRGPSEQYFGPGTRLTVT.

The chain is built from TRBV19 and TRBJ1-5, with D tentatively TRBD1 (6 bases). The CDR3 runs to 13 residues. Trimming cost V 6 bases and J 13 bases, with 19 bases left between them. Germline CDR1 reads LNHDA; CDR2 reads SQIVND (reference sequence). CDR3 sequence: CASSAGGAGFQHF. CDR3 nucleotide sequence: TGTGCCAGTAGCGCGGGGGGCGCGGGGTTTCAGCATTTT.

The chain employs TRBV2 and TRBJ2-1; D perhaps matches TRBD1 (6 bases). The CDR3 totals 14 residues. Germline V gives CDR1 SNHLY, CDR2 FYNNEI. Trimming took 6 bases from V and 4 from J, leaving 13 bases between them. The CDR3 region is CASRRQVAYNEQFF. The CDR3 region has the DNA TGTGCCAGCAGGAGACAGGTAGCGTACAATGAGCAGTTCTTC.

The sample holds one count of this clone. The chain couples TRBV6-1 to TRBJ1-5; D remains ambiguous. Between the trimmed V and J ends, which lost 3 bases and 11 bases, there was a span of 8 bases. CDR3 length: 11 amino acids. Germline V CDR1 and CDR2: MNHNS, SASEGT. The CDR3 is CASSDFRSQHF. For the CDR3, the DNA is TGTGCCAGCAGTGATTTTCGGTCCCAGCATTTT.

The V and J genes are TRBV5-5 and TRBJ1-3, with D perhaps matching TRBD1 (6 bases). V lost 0 bases and J lost 0, with 10 bases in between. The CDR3 is 16 amino acids. The germline V gene encodes CDR1 SGHKS and CDR2 YYEKEE (reference sequence). The CDR3 protein is CASSLVGAISGNTIYF. The CDR3, as DNA: TGTGCCAGCAGCTTGGTGGGGGCGATCTCTGGAAACACCATATATTTT. Combining the CDR3 with reference TRBV5-5 and TRBJ1-3 gives the whole variable domain DAGVTQSPTHLIKTRGQQVTLRCSPISGHKSVSWYQQVLGQGPQFIFQYYEKEERGRGNFPDRFSARQFPNYSSELNVNALLLGDSALYLCASSLVGAISGNTIYFGEGSWLTVV.

This clone was observed at least ten times. The rearrangement joins TRBV6-5 to TRBJ1-2; no reliable D call. The CDR3 is 15 amino acids. V was pared by 7 bases and J by 0 bases, with 15 bases between. Germline values: CDR1 MNHEY, CDR2 SVGAGI. CDR3 DNA: TGTGCCAGCACCCTAGACTTCCCAGCTAACTATGGCTACACCTTC. It encodes CASTLDFPANYGYTF.

In its sample, this clone was seen a few times. The chain combines TRBV18 with TRBJ1-1; the D is unclear. The ends were cut back, 5 bases at V and 2 bases at J, with 12 bases in the middle. Germline V gives CDR1 KGHSH, CDR2 LQKENI. The CDR3 loop spans 14 amino acids. The CDR3 DNA reads TGTGCCAGCTCAATGGCGGGGAAAAACACTGAAGCTTTCTTT. Amino acid sequence: CASSMAGKNTEAFF.

CDR3 coding DNA: TGTGCCAGCAGTTTGGGCCAGGGGCGGTTCGAGCAGTACTTC. Translating it yields CASSLGQGRFEQYF. V is TRBV28 and J is TRBJ2-7, with a weak D call TRBD1 (6 bases). Germline V gives CDR1 MDHEN, CDR2 SYDVKM. V lost 3 bases to trimming and J lost 6 bases, with 15 bases between them. The CDR3 length is 14 residues.

Remarks on this clone: The same CDR3 can be traced to other DNA sequences in this sample. The V gene is TRBV5-1, the J gene TRBJ2-7; 7 nucleotides align to TRBD1. V shed 8 bases, J shed 3 bases, and the junction held 8 bases outside the gene matches. There are 13 residues in the CDR3. The germline gives CDR1 SGHRS, CDR2 YFSETQ. The CDR3 sequence is CASSRDRGYEQYF. In nucleotides, the CDR3 is TGCGCCAGTAGCCGGGACAGAGGCTACGAGCAGTACTTC.

This chain connects TRBV3-1 (or the pseudogene TRBV3-2) to TRBJ1-1; D gene ambiguous. V was cut by 6 bases and J by 5 bases, with 10 bases left in between. Germline CDR1 LGHDT, CDR2 YNNKEL (reference sequence). The CDR3 length is 12 residues. The CDR3 loop is CASRSPGTEAFF. In DNA, the CDR3 is TGTGCCAGCAGGTCTCCGGGAACTGAAGCTTTCTTT.